A single sample is the source of the 27 T cell receptor beta chains below, sequenced in a study of blood T cell repertoires in COVID-19. Clones were sequenced by immunoSEQ multiplex PCR, and TCRdb holds only the in-frame ones, with some missing. Counted here are 150,000 to 200,000 clones, around nine tenths occurring once; the ten biggest clones make up about 3.5%. Material: peripheral blood. The receptors were gathered from an older man with acute or convalescent COVID-19.

The V and J genes are TRBV21-1 and TRBJ1-1. TRBV21-1 is labeled a pseudogene. The CDR3 spans 16 residues. This CDR3 is CASTKMRDQVNTEAFF. CDR3 in DNA: TGTGCCAGCACCAAAATGAGGGATCAGGTGAACACTGAAGCTTTCTTT.

The count of this clone is one. The chain carries TRBV6-6 and TRBJ1-2; D call uncertain. The CDR3 totals 13 residues. Germline V lookup: CDR1 MNHNY, CDR2 SVGAGI (reference sequence). The V end was cut by 6 bases, the J end by 8 bases, with 16 bases between. This CDR3 reads CASSHPQAGGYTF. CDR3 nucleotides: TGTGCCAGCAGCCACCCCCAGGCTGGCGGCTACACCTTC.

The genes are TRBV19 and TRBJ1-5; D not resolved. V lost 0 bases to trimming and J lost 7 bases, with 16 bases between them. The germline CDR1 and CDR2 sequences are LNHDA and SQIVND (reference sequence). The CDR3 sequence is 16 residues long. Here the CDR3 DNA reads TGTGCCAGTAGTATAGATCCCAATAGAGCTGTCCAGCCCCAGCATTTT. Translation: CASSIDPNRAVQPQHF.

This clone appeared a single time. The CDR3 here is CASSLGSGRAEGTDTQYF. The CDR3, as DNA: TGTGCCAGCAGTTTGGGTAGCGGGAGGGCCGAGGGCACAGATACGCAGTATTTT. The rearrangement uses TRBV27 and TRBJ2-3; 11 positions agree with TRBD2. Per germline, CDR1 MNHEY and CDR2 SMNVEV (reference sequence). CDR3 length: 18 residues. V lost 3 bases to trimming and J lost 1 base; unmatched junction nucleotides: 9.

The rearrangement joins TRBV23-1 to TRBJ2-5, with 11 bases that match TRBD1. TRBV23-1 is identified as an open reading frame with a role that is uncertain. Trimming took 4 bases from V and 7 from J; bases not matched to a gene: 11. There are 16 residues in the CDR3. The CDR3 region has the DNA TGCGCCAGCAGTCGATTTAGGACAGGGGGCGGAGGGACCCAGTACTTC. Translated: CASSRFRTGGGGTQYF.

The chain uses TRBV2 and TRBJ2-3, with TRBD2 as a possible D gene (5 bases). This CDR3 has 12 residues. Germline V gene lookup returns CDR1 SNHLY and CDR2 FYNNEI. With 8 bases removed from V and 4 bases from J, the gap between germline ends came to 10 bases. This chain's CDR3 is CASGVEADTQYF. The CDR3 DNA reads TGTGCCAGCGGCGTGGAGGCAGATACGCAGTATTTT.

The chain is built from TRBV7-2 and TRBJ2-7, with TRBD1 matching over 8 bases. Germline V gene lookup returns CDR1 SGHTA and CDR2 FQGNSA. The CDR3 is 17 amino acids. Trimming removed 5 bases from V and 4 bases from J; junction bases left unmatched: 16. CDR3 sequence reads: CASSAQRRQGTFYEQYF. The DNA for the CDR3 is TGTGCCAGCAGCGCCCAAAGGAGACAGGGGACGTTTTACGAGCAGTACTTC.

This clone showed up just once. The chain uses TRBV30 and TRBJ2-7; the D gene is possibly TRBD2 (6 bases). CDR1 and CDR2 from the germline V gene are GTSNPN and SVGIG (reference sequence). This CDR3 is 13 amino acids long. Trimming pared 4 bases from V and 4 bases from J, leaving 14 bases between. The CDR3 here is CAWIRRDIYEQYF. In DNA form, the CDR3 reads TGTGCCTGGATAAGGCGGGATATATACGAGCAGTACTTC.

The chain is built from TRBV18 and TRBJ1-1; D is possibly TRBD1 (5 bases). V gave up 8 bases and J gave up 0 bases, with 10 bases separating them. Per germline, CDR1 KGHSH and CDR2 LQKENI. The CDR3 consists of 13 residues. The CDR3 region has the DNA TGTGCCAGCGGGGGGTTCATGAACACTGAAGCTTTCTTT. Translation gives CASGGFMNTEAFF.

The chain combines TRBV29-1 with TRBJ2-3, with TRBD1 matching over 10 bases. The J segment lost 2 bases and the V segment lost 6 bases, leaving 5 bases of the junction unmatched. The CDR3 totals 14 residues. The germline gives CDR1 SQVTM, CDR2 ANQGSEA. CDR3 DNA sequence: TGCAGCGTCGCCGGGACAGGGGCCACAGATACGCAGTATTTT. Translating gives CSVAGTGATDTQYF.

This chain links TRBV29-1 with TRBJ1-1; 7 nucleotides line up with TRBD1. The CDR3 length is 14 residues. Per the germline V gene, CDR1 is SQVTM and CDR2 is ANQGSEA. The trim removed 2 bases at V and 1 base at J, leaving 4 bases unmatched. The CDR3 DNA reads TGCAGCGTTGAACCGACAGGGAGGAACACTGAAGCTTTCTTT. It codes for CSVEPTGRNTEAFF.

The rearrangement joins TRBV4-3 to TRBJ2-1; 9 nucleotides line up with TRBD1. CDR1 LGHNA and CDR2 YSLEER come from the germline V gene. V shed 2 bases, J shed 4 bases, and the junction held 3 bases outside the gene matches. The CDR3 covers 15 residues. The CDR3 DNA sequence: TGCGCCAGCAGCCAATCAGGACAGGGGTACAATGAGCAGTTCTTC. Translating gives CASSQSGQGYNEQFF.

The CDR3 spells CASSEGASSYNEQFF. DNA of the CDR3: TGTGCCAGCAGCGAAGGCGCTAGCTCCTACAATGAGCAGTTCTTC. J is TRBJ2-1 and V is TRBV9; D is undetermined. The CDR3 totals 15 residues. Germline CDR1 is SGDLS and CDR2 is YYNGEE. Between the trimmed V and J ends, which lost 3 bases and 0 bases, there was a span of 10 bases.

The CDR3 spells CASSLTSRDIQYF. CDR3 in DNA: TGCGCCAGCAGCTTGACCTCCCGGGACATTCAGTACTTC. V usage is TRBV5-1 and J usage is TRBJ2-4; D not resolved. This CDR3 is 13 amino acids long. Germline V gene sequence: CDR1 SGHRS, CDR2 YFSETQ. The V end lost 1 base, the J end lost 8 bases, and 10 bases lay between the germline ends.

CDR3 in DNA: TGTGCTAGTGGTTTATCGACAGCCGAAGCTTTCTTT. This codes for CASGLSTAEAFF. The V and J genes are TRBV12-5 and TRBJ1-1, with a possible D match to TRBD1 (5 bases). Trimming took off 3 bases at V and 8 bases at J, with 10 bases between the two ends. Germline V gene sequence: CDR1 LGHNT, CDR2 FRNRAP. The CDR3 length is 12 residues.

This chain links TRBV7-8 with TRBJ1-5; TRBD1 aligns across 9 bases. V lost 6 bases, J lost 0 bases, and 12 bases stayed unmatched. Germline V gene lookup returns CDR1 SGHVS and CDR2 FQNEAQ. The CDR3 is made up of 18 amino acids. The CDR3 loop reads CASRRIPGQGLSNQPQHF. CDR3 nucleotide sequence: TGTGCCAGCAGACGAATTCCGGGACAGGGACTTAGCAATCAGCCCCAGCATTTT. Supplemented by reference TRBV7-8 and TRBJ1-5, the full variable domain reads GAGVSQSPRYKVAKRGQDVALRCDPISGHVSLFWYQQALGQGPEFLTYFQNEAQLDKSGLPSDRFFAERPEGSVSTLKIQRTQQEDSAVYLCASRRIPGQGLSNQPQHFGDGTRLSIL.

This chain uses TRBV3-1 (or the pseudogene TRBV3-2) with TRBJ2-7; 9 positions match TRBD1. With 3 bases clipped from V and 4 bases from J, the junction kept 16 bases outside the gene matches. The CDR3 is made up of 18 amino acids. Germline V gene data show CDR1 as LGHDT and CDR2 as YNNKEL (reference sequence). The CDR3 region is CASSHLSFSGTGRYEQYF. CDR3 nucleotides: TGTGCCAGCAGCCACTTAAGCTTTTCCGGGACAGGGAGGTACGAGCAGTACTTC.

V usage is TRBV28 and J usage is TRBJ1-5; the match to TRBD1 covers 7 bases. The CDR3 runs to 15 residues. Germline V gene sequence: CDR1 MDHEN, CDR2 SYDVKM. With 6 bases clipped from V and 2 bases from J, the junction kept 7 bases outside the gene matches. For the CDR3, the DNA is TGTGCCAGCAGGGAGATCGGGACAGGCAATCAGCCCCAGCATTTT. Its translation: CASREIGTGNQPQHF.

The gene calls are TRBV10-3 and TRBJ2-3, with D possibly matching TRBD1 (5 bases). In germline, CDR1 is ENHRY, CDR2 SYGVKD. The CDR3 extends over 14 amino acids. V dropped 4 bases and J dropped 2 bases, with 10 bases sitting between them. CDR3 DNA sequence: TGTGCCATCAGTGCCGACAGTTTCACAGATACGCAGTATTTT. Translated: CAISADSFTDTQYF.

The rearrangement uses TRBV10-3 and TRBJ1-5, with TRBD1 matching over 9 bases. Germline assignment: CDR1 ENHRY and CDR2 SYGVKD. The J segment lost 1 base and the V segment lost 3 bases, leaving 4 bases of the junction unmatched. The CDR3 contains 16 residues. The CDR3 here is CAISEQGALSNQPQHF. CDR3 coding DNA: TGTGCCATCAGTGAACAGGGGGCATTGAGCAATCAGCCCCAGCATTTT.

The chain is built from TRBV24-1 and TRBJ2-5, with a tentative D call TRBD2 (7 bases). CDR3 size: 14 residues. The ends were cut back, 4 bases at V and 1 base at J, with 9 bases in the middle. The V gene's germline CDR1 is KGHDR and CDR2 SFDVKD. The CDR3 DNA is TGTGCCACCAGTGAGGGGGGGGCCCAAGAGACCCAGTACTTC. Translated: CATSEGGAQETQYF.

The chain links TRBV21-1 to TRBJ2-3; the tabulated D call, TRBD2, remains unverified against the DNA. TRBV21-1 is a pseudogene locus. The CDR3 extends over 18 amino acids. CDR3 amino acids: CASSKAEAGGSQKDTQYF. The DNA of the CDR3 is TGTGCCAGCAGCAAAGCGGAGGCGGGGGGCTCTCAGAAAGATACGCAGTATTTT.

The chain uses TRBV11-2 and TRBJ1-1, with 10 bases lining up with TRBD1. J was trimmed by 9 bases and V by 6 bases; bases with no gene match: 10. Germline CDR1 reads SGHAT; CDR2 reads FQNNGV. The CDR3 totals 14 residues. CDR3 region: CASRGWTGGFKAFF. In DNA form, the CDR3 reads TGTGCCAGCAGAGGCTGGACAGGGGGTTTTAAAGCTTTCTTT.

The chain couples TRBV29-1 to TRBJ1-1; 10 nucleotides align to TRBD1. This CDR3 is built from 14 residues. V shed 5 bases, J shed 4 bases, and the junction held 7 bases outside the gene matches. Germline V gene data show CDR1 as SQVTM and CDR2 as ANQGSEA. CDR3 in amino acids: CSVTRQGAVTEAFF. CDR3 DNA: TGCAGCGTTACAAGACAGGGGGCCGTCACTGAAGCTTTCTTT. Based on the CDR3 plus reference TRBV29-1 and TRBJ1-1, the full variable domain is SAVISQKPSRDICQRGTSLTIQCQVDSQVTMMFWYRQQPGQSLTLIATANQGSEATYESGFVIDKFPISRPNLTFSTLTVSNMSPEDSSIYLCSVTRQGAVTEAFFGQGTRLTVV.

The rearrangement joins TRBV11-3 to TRBJ2-2, with a weak D call TRBD1 (5 bases). This CDR3 has 15 residues. Germline CDR1 and CDR2: SGHNT and YENEEA. V lost 3 bases and J lost 1, with 9 bases in between. The CDR3 DNA reads TGTGCCAGCAGCTTCGACAGACTGAACACCGGGGAGCTGTTTTTT. It specifies CASSFDRLNTGELFF.

This clone was seen a few times. V and J are TRBV10-3 and TRBJ2-7; possibly TRBD2 for D (5 bases). Germline V gives CDR1 ENHRY, CDR2 SYGVKD. With 8 bases removed from V and 4 bases from J, the gap between germline ends came to 18 bases. CDR3 size: 14 residues. The CDR3 DNA reads as TGTGCCATCCAGCTAGAGGGAGAGGGATACGAGCAGTACTTC. Protein sequence: CAIQLEGEGYEQYF.

Comment on this clone: The same CDR3 is also encoded by other DNA sequences in this sample. The J gene is TRBJ2-1, the V gene TRBV2; TRBD2 matches at 8 bases. CDR3 length: 14 amino acids. Trimming cost V 5 bases and J 5 bases; bases outside gene matches: 5. The V gene's germline CDR1 is SNHLY and CDR2 FYNNEI. CDR3 loop: CASSLTSGNNEQFF. CDR3 coding DNA: TGTGCCAGCAGTCTAACTAGCGGTAACAATGAGCAGTTCTTC.